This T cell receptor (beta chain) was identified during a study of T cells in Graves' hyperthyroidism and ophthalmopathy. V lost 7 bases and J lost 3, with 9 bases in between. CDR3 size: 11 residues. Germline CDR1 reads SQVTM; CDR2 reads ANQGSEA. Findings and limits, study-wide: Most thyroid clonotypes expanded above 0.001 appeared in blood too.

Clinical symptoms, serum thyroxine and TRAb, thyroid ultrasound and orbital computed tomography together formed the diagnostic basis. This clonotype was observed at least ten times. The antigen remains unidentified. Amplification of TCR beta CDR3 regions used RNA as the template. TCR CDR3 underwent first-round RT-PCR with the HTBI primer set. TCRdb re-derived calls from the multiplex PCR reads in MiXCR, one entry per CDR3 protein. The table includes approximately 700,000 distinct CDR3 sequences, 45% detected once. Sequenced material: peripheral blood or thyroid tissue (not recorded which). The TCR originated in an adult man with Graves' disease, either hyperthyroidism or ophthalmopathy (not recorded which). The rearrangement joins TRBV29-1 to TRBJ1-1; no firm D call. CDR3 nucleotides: TGCAGCGGTAGCCAGGACACTGAAGCTTTCTTT. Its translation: CSGSQDTEAFF.